This T cell receptor (beta chain) comes out of a study of blood T cell repertoires in COVID-19 (dated by TCRdb to the early 2020s). With respect to the entire study: Samples covering the acute and convalescent phases of COVID-19 were provided by collaborators in the United States, Italy and Spain. The prospective study material was composed of cDNA or gDNA derived from T cells, B-cell-depleted T cells, or PBMCs. The repertoires were released in a freely available public database meant as a resource for research on the immune response to SARS-CoV-2. Where HLA class I and class II types were available, the types were taken from metadata supplied by the sample provider, not from assay-based typing. Subjects who had been exposed to COVID-19, were actively infected with it, or had recovered from it provided the deeply sampled blood TCRbeta repertoires that made up the dataset. A de-identified subject ID, COVID-19 status, age in years and sex were almost always included in the sample metadata. The samples were drawn from two sources: the first 160 participants of the ongoing ImmuneRACE study, and fewer than 1,500 subjects contributed by 6 global collaborators.

The research as a whole found: How much clinical and demographic metadata was included differed by source and by participant, and the metadata was provided uncurated.

The collaborating institutions used their own protocols to collect whole blood in K2EDTA tubes. For TCRbeta analysis, collaborator samples were shipped as frozen whole blood, as isolated PBMCs, or as DNA extracted from either sample type. Worth noting for this clone: Its antigen specificity is not known. The sample holds no much larger clone one base away, and base qualities are not on file.

TCRbeta CDR3 regions were amplified from genomic DNA by means of the immunoSEQ Assay, a bias-controlled multiplex PCR. The authors processed their data as follows. The number of nucleated cells in each sample was estimated by amplification of reference gene primers within the assay. To quantify the absolute abundance of each unique TCRbeta CDR3 rearrangement, sequence reads were collapsed and filtered. For each sample, productive Simpson clonality was calculated as the square root of Simpson's diversity index across productive rearrangements. TCRdb holds this immuneACCESS table with in-frame rearrangements only. Some clones are missing; in checked studies, unresolved V genes explain under half, and the rest has no known cause. The DNA gave D and trimming, while V, J and clone size come from that table. The sample includes some 120,000 clones, with about 86% observed a single time. The ten most abundant clones make up about 17% of the sample.

The CDR3 starts with the cysteine, ends with the phenylalanine, and has 15 residues. Only CDR3 DNA is held: 45 bases, read in frame from base 1. The germline V gene encodes CDR1 SGHAT and CDR2 FQNNGV. V is cut back by 5 bases and J by 3 bases, with 9 bases in the junction unmatched. The chain is made from TRBV11-2 and TRBJ2-7; a stretch of 8 junction bases matches TRBD1. Sequenced input: peripheral blood. The clonotype originates from a woman between 45 and 65 years old with acute or convalescent COVID-19. CDR3 reads: CASSAWTGIGYEQYF. At the DNA level, the sequence is TGTGCCAGCAGCGCCTGGACAGGGATCGGCTACGAGCAGTACTTC.